The rows below give T cell receptor beta chains drawn from one sample of a study of glioma-infiltrating T cells after dendritic cell vaccination. Using immunoSEQ multiplex PCR, the repertoire was profiled, and TCRdb retains in-frame clones only, with some absent. The table has roughly 68,000 clones, approximately 78% seen once. Sequencing used blood, obtained before dendritic cell vaccination. The receptors were gathered from a human donor with glioblastoma. Both conserved end residues are part of each CDR3. The D gene is left open where the match is weak. Size tells how often a clone was seen (once, few, many) or the class of an expanded clone, and some rows leave it out.

j_gene: TRBJ1-1
abundance: -
len: 14
v_gene: TRBV19
d_gene: -
CDR3nt: TGTGCCAGTACCCTTAGCGGATCTTACACTGAAGCTTTCTTT
CDR3aa: CASTLSGSYTEAFF

j_gene: TRBJ2-3
abundance: -
len: 18
v_gene: TRBV5-6
d_gene: -
CDR3nt: TGTGCCAGCAGCTTCCGCCTAGGCGCCCGGTGGAACACAGATACGCAGTATTTT
CDR3aa: CASSFRLGARWNTDTQYF

j_gene: TRBJ2-7
abundance: -
len: 13
v_gene: TRBV28
d_gene: -
CDR3nt: TGTGCCGCAGGACAGTTGAACCTCCTCGGGCAGTACTTC
CDR3aa: CAAGQLNLLGQYF

j_gene: TRBJ2-2
abundance: few
len: 16
v_gene: TRBV19
d_gene: -
CDR3nt: TGTGCCAGTAATGAAAGGTGGGCTTGGAACACCGGGGAGCTGTTTTTT
CDR3aa: CASNERWAWNTGELFF

j_gene: TRBJ1-3
abundance: -
len: 16
v_gene: TRBV5-4
d_gene: -
CDR3nt: TGTGCCAGCAGCTTGGCAGGCAGGGCTACTGGAAACACCATATATTTT
CDR3aa: CASSLAGRATGNTIYF

j_gene: TRBJ2-1
abundance: -
len: 14
v_gene: TRBV18
d_gene: TRBD2
CDR3nt: TGTGCCAGCACGCCCGAGGCGCTAGCGGGGGGGCAGTTCTTC
CDR3aa: CASTPEALAGGQFF

j_gene: TRBJ2-7
abundance: few
len: 14
v_gene: TRBV10-2
d_gene: TRBD1
CDR3nt: TGCGCCAGCAAGGGGGTGTCAGGGGGCTACGAGCAGTACTTC
CDR3aa: CASKGVSGGYEQYF

j_gene: TRBJ2-2
abundance: few
len: 15
v_gene: TRBV10-3
d_gene: TRBD1
CDR3nt: TGTGCCACCGCCCCGGGACAGGGGGCTTCCGGGGAGCTGTTTTTT
CDR3aa: CATAPGQGASGELFF

j_gene: TRBJ2-5
abundance: -
len: 15
v_gene: TRBV19
d_gene: TRBD2
CDR3nt: TGTGCCAGTAGTAGCGCCGGACTAGCGGTAGAGACCCAGTACTTC
CDR3aa: CASSSAGLAVETQYF

j_gene: TRBJ1-5
abundance: -
len: 15
v_gene: TRBV28
d_gene: -
CDR3nt: TGTGCCAGCACCGTCGGGGGGCCTAGCAATCAGCCCCAGCATTTT
CDR3aa: CASTVGGPSNQPQHF

j_gene: TRBJ1-5
abundance: -
len: 13
v_gene: TRBV22-1
d_gene: -
CDR3nt: TGTCCTGGGAGCTCGGACAGGGGCCAGCCCCAGCATTTT
CDR3aa: CPGSSDRGQPQHF

j_gene: TRBJ1-3
abundance: -
len: 18
v_gene: TRBV15
d_gene: TRBD1
CDR3nt: TGTGCCACCAGCAGAGTAATAAAGACAGGGGTGACTGGAAACACCATATATTTT
CDR3aa: CATSRVIKTGVTGNTIYF

j_gene: TRBJ2-3
abundance: -
len: 14
v_gene: TRBV11-2
d_gene: TRBD2
CDR3nt: TGTGCCAGCAGTTCGGGGGGGGGCCTTTATACGCAGTATTTT
CDR3aa: CASSSGGGLYTQYF

j_gene: TRBJ2-5
abundance: -
len: 13
v_gene: TRBV6-5
d_gene: -
CDR3nt: TGTGCCAGCAGTTACGAGGTGAAAGAGACCCAGTACTTC
CDR3aa: CASSYEVKETQYF

j_gene: TRBJ1-3
abundance: -
len: 15
v_gene: TRBV2
d_gene: -
CDR3nt: TGTGCCAGCAGTGGCAGGGCCAGCTCTGGAAACACCATATATTTT
CDR3aa: CASSGRASSGNTIYF

j_gene: TRBJ2-1
abundance: once
len: 12
v_gene: TRBV12-5
d_gene: -
CDR3nt: TGTGCTAGTGGTTTGTTAGTAGATGAGCAGTTCTTC
CDR3aa: CASGLLVDEQFF

j_gene: TRBJ1-1
abundance: -
len: 15
v_gene: TRBV19
d_gene: -
CDR3nt: TGTGCCAGTAGTATTGAGGACAGACCGAACACTGAAGCTTTCTTT
CDR3aa: CASSIEDRPNTEAFF

j_gene: TRBJ2-7
abundance: -
len: 13
v_gene: TRBV30
d_gene: TRBD1
CDR3nt: TGTGCCTGGACAGTCGGACAGGGCTCCGAGCAGTACTTC
CDR3aa: CAWTVGQGSEQYF

j_gene: TRBJ2-5
abundance: -
len: 15
v_gene: TRBV9
d_gene: -
CDR3nt: TGTGCCAGCAGCGTAGGGGCCGCGAATAGGGAGACCCAGTACTTC
CDR3aa: CASSVGAANRETQYF

j_gene: TRBJ1-1
abundance: -
len: 11
v_gene: TRBV4-2
d_gene: -
CDR3nt: TGTGCCAGCAGCCTAGGGAGGCGGGCTTTCTTT
CDR3aa: CASSLGRRAFF

j_gene: TRBJ1-5
abundance: -
len: 13
v_gene: TRBV7-9
d_gene: -
CDR3nt: TGTGCCAGCAGCTCGGGGAGCAATCAGCCCCAGCATTTT
CDR3aa: CASSSGSNQPQHF

j_gene: TRBJ2-7
abundance: -
len: 13
v_gene: TRBV4-1
d_gene: TRBD2
CDR3nt: TGCGCCAGCAGCCTGACCGGGGAGGGACCGACGTACTTC
CDR3aa: CASSLTGEGPTYF

j_gene: TRBJ1-3
abundance: -
len: 13
v_gene: TRBV4-1
d_gene: -
CDR3nt: TGCGCCAGCAGCCAAGTCGCCAGTAACACCATATATTTT
CDR3aa: CASSQVASNTIYF

j_gene: TRBJ1-1
abundance: -
len: 16
v_gene: TRBV4-1
d_gene: -
CDR3nt: TGCGCCAGCAGCCAAGGGGGGGGAGTGGGGAACACTGAAGCTTTCTTT
CDR3aa: CASSQGGGVGNTEAFF

j_gene: TRBJ2-4
abundance: -
len: 18
v_gene: TRBV5-1
d_gene: TRBD2
CDR3nt: TGCGCCAGCAGCTTGGCCCTACTAGCGGGGGGGCCCAAAAACATTCAGTACTTC
CDR3aa: CASSLALLAGGPKNIQYF

j_gene: TRBJ2-2
abundance: -
len: 14
v_gene: TRBV5-4
d_gene: -
CDR3nt: TGTGCCAGCAATACAGGGCCGAACACCGGGGAGCTGTTTTTT
CDR3aa: CASNTGPNTGELFF

j_gene: TRBJ2-3
abundance: -
len: 17
v_gene: TRBV4-2
d_gene: TRBD2
CDR3nt: TGTGCCAGCAGCCAAGCCAGACTAGCGGTTAGCACAGATACGCAGTATTTT
CDR3aa: CASSQARLAVSTDTQYF

j_gene: TRBJ2-7
abundance: -
len: 12
v_gene: TRBV7-9
d_gene: -
CDR3nt: TGTGCCAGCACTCGAGCTTCCTACGAGCAGTACTTC
CDR3aa: CASTRASYEQYF

j_gene: TRBJ1-2
abundance: -
len: 12
v_gene: TRBV5-4
d_gene: TRBD1
CDR3nt: TGTGCCAGCAGCCGACAGGGGGGTAGCTACACCTTC
CDR3aa: CASSRQGGSYTF

j_gene: TRBJ1-5
abundance: few
len: 14
v_gene: TRBV5-4
d_gene: TRBD1
CDR3nt: TGTGCCAGCAGCCGTCAGGGGGCCTCGCAGCCCCAGCATTTT
CDR3aa: CASSRQGASQPQHF

j_gene: TRBJ2-2
abundance: -
len: 13
v_gene: TRBV29-1
d_gene: TRBD1
CDR3nt: TGCAGCGTTACGGACAGGGCGAGCGGGGAGCTGTTTTTT
CDR3aa: CSVTDRASGELFF

j_gene: TRBJ1-1
abundance: -
len: 13
v_gene: TRBV2
d_gene: -
CDR3nt: TGTGCCAGCAGTGCTGACAGGAACACTGAAGCTTTCTTT
CDR3aa: CASSADRNTEAFF

j_gene: TRBJ1-6
abundance: -
len: 14
v_gene: TRBV19
d_gene: -
CDR3nt: TGTGCCAGTAGTATAAACAGAAATAATTCACCCCTCCACTTT
CDR3aa: CASSINRNNSPLHF

j_gene: TRBJ2-7
abundance: -
len: 15
v_gene: TRBV6-5
d_gene: TRBD1
CDR3nt: TGTGCCAGCAGTTACTCGGAGACAGGGGTTTACGAGCAGTACTTC
CDR3aa: CASSYSETGVYEQYF

j_gene: TRBJ1-6
abundance: -
len: 14
v_gene: TRBV19
d_gene: -
CDR3nt: TGTGCCAGTAGTATATTACAGGAGAATTCACCCCTCCACTTT
CDR3aa: CASSILQENSPLHF

j_gene: TRBJ2-7
abundance: -
len: 13
v_gene: TRBV5-1
d_gene: -
CDR3nt: TGCGCCAGCAGCTTGGGAGGGAACTACGAGCAGTACTTC
CDR3aa: CASSLGGNYEQYF

j_gene: TRBJ2-7
abundance: once
len: 14
v_gene: TRBV2
d_gene: -
CDR3nt: TGTGCCAGCAAACCCCCAGGGGTATCCTACGAGCAGTACTTC
CDR3aa: CASKPPGVSYEQYF